Following are 14 T cell receptor beta chains from one sample sequenced in a study of OX40 agonist ivuxolimab in advanced cancers. Method: immunoSEQ multiplex PCR; TCRdb's copy keeps in-frame clones and lacks some. The sample includes approximately 55,000 clones, approximately 86% seen only once; the top ten take about a sixth. The sample here was CD4+ or CD8+ T cells sorted from blood, taken in a trial of the OX40 agonist ivuxolimab. These receptors were collected from an adult with an advanced solid tumor such as melanoma, head and neck, liver or kidney cancer.

The V gene is TRBV5-1, the J gene TRBJ2-7, with D perhaps matching TRBD2 (6 bases). From germline, CDR1 is SGHRS and CDR2 YFSETQ. Trimming took 0 bases from V and 2 from J, leaving 12 bases between them. This CDR3 has 15 amino acids. The CDR3 region has the DNA TGCGCCAGCAGCTTGGACCTAGCGATCCCCTACGAGCAGTACTTC. Protein product: CASSLDLAIPYEQYF.

A single count supports this clone. This rearrangement joins TRBV15 to TRBJ2-5; D ambiguous. Germline V gene sequence: CDR1 LNHNV, CDR2 YYDKDF (reference sequence). CDR3 length equals 15 residues. Deletions cut 1 base from V and 3 bases from J, with 12 bases between. The DNA for the CDR3 is TGTGCCACCAGCAGAGTGGGTCTGGAAGAAGAGACCCAGTACTTC. Residues: CATSRVGLEEETQYF. Together with reference TRBV15 and TRBJ2-5, the CDR3 gives the full variable domain: DAMVIQNPRYQVTQFGKPVTLSCSQTLNHNVMYWYQQKSSQAPKLLFHYYDKDFNNEADTPDNFQSRRPNTSFCFLDIRSPGLGDTAMYLCATSRVGLEEETQYFGPGTRLLVL.

The chain employs TRBV5-1 and TRBJ1-1; the match to TRBD1 covers 7 bases. V shed 0 bases and J 4 bases; nucleotides not matched to a gene: 3. Per the germline V gene, CDR1 is SGHRS and CDR2 is YFSETQ. The CDR3 is 14 amino acids. CDR3: CASSLGAGGTEAFF. The CDR3 DNA is TGCGCCAGCAGCTTGGGGGCAGGGGGCACTGAAGCTTTCTTT.

The rearrangement uses TRBV25-1 and TRBJ1-6; D gene unclear. Germline V CDR1 and CDR2: MGHDK, SYGVNS. There are 13 residues in the CDR3. V was pared by 2 bases and J by 11 bases, with 10 bases between. The CDR3 sequence: CASSERTSAPLHF. CDR3 nucleotide sequence: TGTGCCAGCAGTGAAAGGACGTCCGCACCCCTCCACTTT.

J is TRBJ2-2 and V is TRBV6-4, with 14 positions matching TRBD2. CDR3 size: 17 residues. Germline CDR1 reads MRHNA; CDR2 reads SNTAGT. With V trimmed by 6 bases and J by 5 bases, 8 bases remained unmatched. The CDR3: CASSLGLAGGGTGELFF. Here the CDR3 DNA reads TGTGCCAGCAGCCTCGGACTAGCGGGAGGCGGGACCGGGGAGCTGTTTTTT.

In this sample, this clone turned up a few times. The chain joins TRBV28 to TRBJ2-1; TRBD1 agrees at 9 bases. There are 16 residues in the CDR3. V lost 7 bases, J lost 1 base, and 8 bases stayed unmatched. CDR1 is MDHEN and CDR2 is SYDVKM in the germline V gene. In DNA form, the CDR3 reads TGTGCCAGCATTACTACAGGGGGCCGTTCCTACAATGAGCAGTTCTTC. Translated: CASITTGGRSYNEQFF.

The chain combines TRBV11-2 with TRBJ2-2; 15 bases are a match to TRBD2. Unmatched junction bases numbered 8, after V lost 3 bases and J lost 3 bases. CDR1 SGHAT and CDR2 FQNNGV come from the germline V gene. This CDR3 has 19 residues. This chain's CDR3 is CASSFPGLAGGSYTGELFF. CDR3 nucleotides: TGTGCCAGCAGCTTTCCCGGACTAGCGGGAGGGAGTTACACCGGGGAGCTGTTTTTT. The whole variable domain, remainder taken from reference TRBV11-2 and TRBJ2-2, is EAGVAQSPRYKIIEKRQSVAFWCNPISGHATLYWYQQILGQGPKLLIQFQNNGVVDDSQLPKDRFSAERLKGVDSTLKIQPAKLEDSAVYLCASSFPGLAGGSYTGELFFGEGSRLTVL.

The genes are TRBV6-6 and TRBJ1-1; 7 bases map to TRBD1. In germline, CDR1 is MNHNY, CDR2 SVGAGI (reference sequence). After removal of 6 bases from V and 3 bases from J, the junction contained 4 bases not matched to a gene. The CDR3 consists of 13 residues. The chain's CDR3 is CASRNTGDTEAFF. CDR3 nucleotides: TGTGCCAGCAGAAATACAGGGGACACTGAAGCTTTCTTT.

The chain employs TRBV21-1 and TRBJ2-5; TRBD1 was called by the table and not checked on the DNA. TRBJ2-7 explains the end of the DNA better; the J call may be wrong. TRBV21-1 is labeled a pseudogene. CDR3 length equals 14 residues. The CDR3 is CASSKWDRTYEQYF. Here the CDR3 DNA reads TGTGCCAGCAGCAAGTGGGACAGGACCTACGAGCAGTACTTC.

The rearrangement links TRBV13 to TRBJ2-1, with 10 positions matching TRBD1. The germline V gene has CDR1 PRHDT and CDR2 FYEKMQ (reference sequence). The CDR3 runs 12 residues. V lost 5 bases and J lost 12; bases outside the gene matches: 4. CDR3 DNA: TGTGCCAGCAGCAGGGGGACAGGGGTGCAGTTCTTC. Protein: CASSRGTGVQFF.

This clone was picked up many times. The chain couples TRBV2 to TRBJ1-4, with D possibly matching TRBD1 (6 bases). The CDR3 consists of 16 residues. Trimming shortened V by 4 bases and J by 4 bases, and 16 bases separated the two germline ends. Germline-derived CDR1 and CDR2 are SNHLY and FYNNEI. The CDR3: CASSARLGGGNEKLFF. The CDR3 nucleotides read TGTGCCAGCAGTGCACGCCTCGGAGGGGGTAATGAAAAACTGTTTTTT. Full variable domain (missing parts from reference TRBV2 and TRBJ1-4): EPEVTQTPSHQVTQMGQEVILRCVPISNHLYFYWYRQILGQKVEFLVSFYNNEISEKSEIFDDQFSVERPDGSNFTLKIRSTKLEDSAMYFCASSARLGGGNEKLFFGSGTQLSVL.

This clone has just a few counts. The CDR3 DNA reads as TGTGCCAGCAGTTCCTCGGGGGGGAGAGGCTACACCTTC. Amino acid sequence: CASSSSGGRGYTF. The V and J genes are TRBV6-5 and TRBJ1-2; D is possibly TRBD1 (5 bases). The CDR3 extends over 13 amino acids. Per the germline V gene, CDR1 is MNHEY and CDR2 is SVGAGI. Trimming removed 4 bases from V and 8 bases from J, with 14 bases in between.

The chain recombines TRBV2 with TRBJ2-3; D unresolved. The germline CDR1 and CDR2 sequences are SNHLY and FYNNEI. The CDR3 runs to 11 residues. Trimming took 7 bases from V and 5 from J, leaving 7 bases between them. This CDR3 reads CASKEGDTQYF. Written as DNA, the CDR3 is TGTGCCAGCAAAGAAGGAGATACGCAGTATTTT.

The CDR3 DNA follows: TGTGCCAGCAGCGCGGCGGGGACAGGGGTCTCGGCCCAGTACTTC. It encodes CASSAAGTGVSAQYF. The chain has TRBV7-2 and TRBJ2-5; TRBD1 matches 10 bases. CDR3 length: 15 residues. The V gene end was trimmed by 5 bases and the J gene end by 9 bases; junction bases not matched to a gene: 12. Germline V CDR1 and CDR2: SGHTA, FQGNSA.